This record concerns one T cell receptor beta chain sequence. What this receptor recognizes is not known. There are no base qualities to consult, and no much larger clone falls within one base. Each collaborating institution followed its own protocols to collect whole blood in K2EDTA tubes. For TCRbeta analysis, collaborator samples were shipped as frozen whole blood, as isolated PBMCs, or as DNA extracted from either sample type. This sample stems from a study of blood T cell repertoires in COVID-19 (dated by TCRdb to 2020 to 2022). About the full investigation: Collaborator samples came from the United States, Italy and Spain and covered acute and convalescent phases of COVID-19. The material from the prospective study consisted of cDNA or gDNA derived from T cells, B-cell-depleted T cells, or PBMCs. Deeply sampled blood TCRbeta repertoires from subjects exposed to, actively infected with, or recovered from COVID-19 were included in the dataset. The repertoires were released in a freely available public database meant as a resource for research on the immune response to SARS-CoV-2. HLA class I and class II types, where available, came from metadata supplied by the sample provider rather than from assay-based typing. Samples came from the ongoing ImmuneRACE study (first 160 participants) plus 1,254 subjects from 6 global collaborators. The sample metadata nearly always contained a de-identified subject ID, COVID-19 status, age in years and sex. Paper-wide results and their limitations: The amount of clinical and demographic metadata varied by source and participant and was provided uncurated.

TCRbeta CDR3 regions were amplified from genomic DNA using the immunoSEQ Assay, a bias-controlled multiplex PCR. On the study's bioinformatics: Nucleated cell counts per sample were estimated from amplification of reference gene primers within the assay. Sequence reads were collapsed and filtered to measure the absolute abundance of every unique TCRbeta CDR3 rearrangement. For each sample, productive Simpson clonality was calculated as the square root of Simpson's diversity index across productive rearrangements. Here the immuneACCESS table is served through TCRdb, limited to in-frame sequences with V and J called. Missing clones are a known gap in these copies; in checked studies unresolved V genes cover under half, and the rest lacks a known reason. V and J calls and clone size come straight from that table; D and trimming were deduced from the DNA. Recorded for this sample are 140,000 to 150,000 clones; nearly 85% of them occurred a single time. The ten top clones hold approximately 45% of the sample.

The germline V gene (reference sequence) supplies CDR1 LNHDA and CDR2 SQIVND. Inclusive of the bounding cysteine and phenylalanine, the CDR3 is 12 residues long. CDR3 DNA only is kept here, 36 bases in frame from base 1. V was cut back by 6 bases and J by 11 bases, leaving a gap of 16 bases between them. This clonotype originated in a human donor in a cohort sampled during active COVID-19. Specimen: peripheral blood. The sequence links TRBV19 to TRBJ1-1, with a weak D call of TRBD1 (6 bases match). For the CDR3, the sequence is CASRTPGQKAFF. The nucleotide sequence is given as TGTGCCAGTAGAACCCCCGGACAGAAGGCTTTCTTT.